The source of this T cell receptor (beta chain) is a study of blood T cell repertoires in COVID-19. The overall study: Specimens from acute and convalescent COVID-19 originated in the United States, Italy and Spain.

The length of the CDR3 is 15 residues. Germline V gene data show CDR1 as SGDLS and CDR2 as YYNGEE. The V and J ends lost 0 bases and 3 bases respectively, with 11 bases between them. Original data processing: Scientists estimated how many nucleated cells there were by amplifying reference gene primers. The assay was immunoSEQ multiplex PCR, and TCRdb's table has in-frame clones only and misses some. Clonal size and the V and J genes are those of that table, whereas D and trimming came from the DNA. This sample has 650,000 to 800,000 clones; 70% to 90% occur once, and the top ten carry around 0.3%. The source is a woman aged 18-29 years with acute or convalescent COVID-19. The chain recombines TRBV9 with TRBJ2-3; the D gene is possibly TRBD2 (5 bases). The specimen was peripheral blood. CDR3 in amino acids: CASSVESGLTDTQYF. The CDR3 bases are TGTGCCAGCAGCGTAGAAAGCGGACTTACAGATACGCAGTATTTT.